Listed below are T cell receptor beta chains from one sample, sequenced in a study of blood T cell repertoires in COVID-19. TCRdb keeps only in-frame clones here, not all; method: immunoSEQ multiplex PCR. In the table there are 250,000 or so clones, approximately 88% of which are singletons. Material: PBMCs or T cells enriched from blood (not recorded which). Receptors were obtained from a woman in her forties who had been exposed to COVID-19. Each CDR3 is given without its conserved first and last residue. Each record gives: J gene, V gene, D gene, CDR3 length, CDR3 protein. A D gene is named only where the DNA matches it firmly.

j_gene: TRBJ2-1; v_gene: TRBV5-1; d_gene: TRBD1; len: 17; CDR3aa: ASSLEGQGAGFFRDEQF
j_gene: TRBJ1-1; v_gene: TRBV2; d_gene: .; len: 11; CDR3aa: ASTEGWVSGAF
j_gene: TRBJ1-5; v_gene: TRBV5-6; d_gene: .; len: 11; CDR3aa: ASSLGEDQPQH
j_gene: TRBJ2-4; v_gene: TRBV7-2; d_gene: .; len: 12; CDR3aa: ASSLTRAKNIQY
j_gene: TRBJ2-5; v_gene: TRBV7-9; d_gene: .; len: 13; CDR3aa: ASSLVQGREETQY
j_gene: TRBJ2-5; v_gene: TRBV30; d_gene: .; len: 12; CDR3aa: AWSGRDGLKTQY
j_gene: TRBJ1-1; v_gene: TRBV21-1; d_gene: .; len: 13; CDR3aa: ASSKGSGSRTEAF
j_gene: TRBJ1-2; v_gene: TRBV14; d_gene: .; len: 11; CDR3aa: ASSHYESYGYT
j_gene: TRBJ2-2; v_gene: TRBV2; d_gene: TRBD1; len: 13; CDR3aa: ASSEQGANTGELF
j_gene: TRBJ2-1; v_gene: TRBV4-1; d_gene: TRBD2; len: 14; CDR3aa: ASSSPGTSRDNEQF
j_gene: TRBJ1-6; v_gene: TRBV7-2; d_gene: TRBD1; len: 15; CDR3aa: ATGGGQGYLYNSPLH
j_gene: TRBJ2-1; v_gene: TRBV4-1; d_gene: .; len: 13; CDR3aa: ASSPTTINYNEQF
j_gene: TRBJ2-5; v_gene: TRBV11-3; d_gene: .; len: 14; CDR3aa: ASSLGGGPFQETQY
j_gene: TRBJ1-2; v_gene: TRBV28; d_gene: TRBD1; len: 12; CDR3aa: ASSVSGTGGGYT
j_gene: TRBJ1-4; v_gene: TRBV7-2; d_gene: TRBD1; len: 12; CDR3aa: ASSSRGSIEKLF
j_gene: TRBJ1-4; v_gene: TRBV15; d_gene: .; len: 12; CDR3aa: ATSRQPPGVKLF
j_gene: TRBJ1-2; v_gene: TRBV2; d_gene: .; len: 12; CDR3aa: ASNPQGVNYGYT
j_gene: TRBJ2-3; v_gene: TRBV19; d_gene: TRBD2; len: 13; CDR3aa: ASSSVAGGLDTQY
j_gene: TRBJ2-2; v_gene: TRBV7-9; d_gene: .; len: 13; CDR3aa: ASSLTQIDRGELF
j_gene: TRBJ2-1; v_gene: TRBV30; d_gene: .; len: 11; CDR3aa: AWSAQRDFEQF
j_gene: TRBJ1-4; v_gene: TRBV6-5; d_gene: .; len: 11; CDR3aa: ASSLQGSEKLF
j_gene: TRBJ1-3; v_gene: TRBV6-2/TRBV6-3; d_gene: .; len: 12; CDR3aa: ASSYGQYGNTIY
j_gene: TRBJ1-1; v_gene: TRBV29-1; d_gene: .; len: 11; CDR3aa: SAGRRMNTEAF
j_gene: TRBJ2-7; v_gene: TRBV7-9; d_gene: TRBD1; len: 12; CDR3aa: ASSRGQVSYEQY
j_gene: TRBJ2-1; v_gene: TRBV11-2; d_gene: .; len: 13; CDR3aa: ASSLGSRVTNEQF
j_gene: TRBJ1-2; v_gene: TRBV27; d_gene: TRBD1; len: 12; CDR3aa: ASSPIRQGRGYT
j_gene: TRBJ1-1; v_gene: TRBV28; d_gene: .; len: 13; CDR3aa: ASSTWGQGRTEAF